This TCR beta chain came from a study of Ad26.COV2.S vaccination and SARS-CoV-2 variants. Study-level findings and limits: Estimates derived from TCR breadth and depth analyses may have underestimated total T cell responses.

Some clones are missing from TCRdb's copy, which holds only in-frame ones; the method was immunoSEQ multiplex PCR. The sample lists 300,000 to 350,000 clones; roughly 90% were seen once. V shed 6 bases, J shed 2 bases, and the junction held 17 bases outside the gene matches. The CDR3 loop spans 17 amino acids. CDR1 and CDR2 from the germline V gene are SGHRS and YFSETQ. As to this clone: Its antigen is undetermined.

Treatment: roughly 19 received Ad26.COV2.S at low or high dose, single or two shots; roughly five received placebo; per-sample allocation not given. Sampling took place 63 days after the first vaccine or placebo injection. Cohort 1b enrolled adults aged 18-55 years in Boston. Wuhan-strain spike was delivered by a replication-incompetent Ad26 vector. The source material was peripheral blood, sampled in a trial of Ad26.COV2.S vaccine versus placebo. This sequence originates from a person between 18 and 65 years old who received the Ad26.COV2.S COVID-19 vaccine or a placebo. The chain uses TRBV5-1 and TRBJ2-7; TRBD2 aligns across 7 bases. CDR3 coding DNA: TGCGCCAGCACCCCGGGGGGAGCCACTAGAGTCCCCTACGAGCAGTACTTC. Protein: CASTPGGATRVPYEQYF.